These 30 T cell receptor beta chains share one sample of origin, sequenced in a study of CD8 T cells in Susac syndrome. RNA amounts of roughly 0.45 to 1 ug underwent reverse transcription with random hexamers. A single record per CDR3 protein comes from TCRdb applying MiXCR to the immunoSEQ multiplex PCR reads. This sample has about 80,000 distinct CDR3 sequences, with roughly 90% found just once. The sequencing input was CD8+ T cells from PBMCs. The source is a human donor with multiple sclerosis.

The chain joins TRBV9 to TRBJ1-2; D possibly corresponds to TRBD1 (6 bases). CDR3 length: 14 amino acids. The V gene lost 1 base and the J gene lost 6 bases, with 13 bases spanning the gap. Germline CDR1 and CDR2: SGDLS and YYNGEE. The CDR3 loop is CASSVQGWRDGYTF. CDR3 coding DNA: TGTGCCAGCAGCGTACAGGGGTGGCGTGATGGCTACACCTTC.

This chain uses TRBV29-1 with TRBJ1-2; no reliable D call. The CDR3 runs 11 residues. Trimming cost V 7 bases and J 5 bases, with 11 bases left between them. The germline V gene has CDR1 SQVTM and CDR2 ANQGSEA. The CDR3 protein is CSAPLGYGYTF. The CDR3 bases are TGCAGCGCTCCCTTGGGATATGGCTACACCTTC.

The V call is TRBV29-1, the J call TRBJ2-2; D not resolved. The CDR3 length is 13 residues. Germline V CDR1 and CDR2: SQVTM, ANQGSEA. Trimming shortened V by 4 bases and J by 4 bases, and 10 bases separated the two germline ends. The CDR3 sequence is CSVGNTATGELFF. For the CDR3, the DNA is TGCAGCGTTGGCAATACGGCCACCGGGGAGCTGTTTTTT.

This clonotype was seen just once. The chain combines TRBV6-5 with TRBJ2-7; D is unclear. The CDR3 length is 14 residues. Germline V gene data show CDR1 as MNHEY and CDR2 as SVGAGI. Trimming pared 4 bases from V and 0 bases from J, leaving 10 bases between. CDR3 DNA sequence: TGTGCCAGCAGTTCTTTCCGGAGCTCCTACGAGCAGTACTTC. This codes for CASSSFRSSYEQYF.

This clonotype showed up just once. The chain combines TRBV19 with TRBJ2-1; D unclear. V dropped 7 bases and J dropped 12 bases, with 13 bases sitting between them. Germline values: CDR1 LNHDA, CDR2 SQIVND (reference sequence). This CDR3 contains 11 residues. The chain's CDR3 is CASIGPEGQFF. The CDR3 nucleotides read TGTGCCAGTATAGGGCCCGAAGGGCAGTTCTTC.

This clonotype was seen only a few times. The J gene is TRBJ2-1, the V gene TRBV27, with D unresolved. The V end lost 2 bases, the J end lost 0 bases, and 8 bases lay between the germline ends. The CDR3 is 15 amino acids. Germline V gene sequence: CDR1 MNHEY, CDR2 SMNVEV (reference sequence). The CDR3 DNA reads as TGTGCCAGCAGTTTAGACTTCAGCTCCTACAATGAGCAGTTCTTC. Protein sequence: CASSLDFSSYNEQFF.

The chain recombines TRBV13 with TRBJ1-2; D might be TRBD1 (6 bases). The V end lost 2 bases, the J end lost 2 bases, and 9 bases lay between the germline ends. The CDR3 has 14 residues. CDR1 PRHDT and CDR2 FYEKMQ come from the germline V gene (reference sequence). This chain's CDR3 is CASSLRTGNYGYTF. In DNA, the CDR3 is TGTGCCAGCAGCTTAAGAACAGGGAACTATGGCTACACCTTC.

The genes are TRBV24-1 and TRBJ1-2; 7 positions agree with TRBD1. The CDR3 runs 13 residues. CDR1 and CDR2 from the germline V gene are KGHDR and SFDVKD. J lost 6 bases, V lost 4 bases, and 4 bases had no gene match. The CDR3 is CATSDLGQDGYTF. The CDR3 nucleotides are TGTGCCACCAGTGACCTTGGACAGGATGGCTACACCTTC.

The chain has TRBV12-3 or TRBV12-4 and TRBJ2-2; D gene unclear. The ends were cut back, 1 base at V and 11 bases at J, with 23 bases in the middle. The CDR3 is made up of 17 amino acids. The CDR3 protein is CASSLGDRTQRVGELFF. In DNA form, the CDR3 reads TGTGCCAGCAGTTTAGGGGATCGGACCCAAAGAGTCGGAGAGCTGTTTTTT.

The chain joins TRBV5-1 to TRBJ2-7, with 7 bases lining up with TRBD1. Germline V CDR1 and CDR2: SGHRS, YFSETQ. V was clipped by 4 bases and J by 3 bases; unmatched bases: 13. The CDR3 contains 16 residues. The CDR3: CASSPTSQGLLYEQYF. The CDR3 region has the DNA TGCGCCAGCAGCCCTACTTCACAGGGGCTTCTCTACGAGCAGTACTTC.

The chain recombines TRBV12-3 or TRBV12-4 with TRBJ2-7, with D hard to call. Trimming removed 3 bases from V and 3 bases from J, with 9 bases in between. This CDR3 spans 13 amino acids. CDR3 in amino acids: CASSFNGFYEQYF. CDR3 nucleotide sequence: TGTGCCAGCAGTTTCAATGGGTTCTACGAGCAGTACTTC.

The chain uses TRBV27 and TRBJ1-2; D perhaps matches TRBD1 (5 bases). This CDR3 has 12 residues. The V end lost 10 bases, the J end lost 5 bases, and 14 bases lay between the germline ends. The V gene's germline CDR1 is MNHEY and CDR2 SMNVEV (reference sequence). CDR3 coding DNA: TGTGCCACCGGGGGTGGGGGATATGGCTACACCTTC. Its translation is CATGGGGYGYTF.

The chain carries TRBV5-6 and TRBJ2-7; TRBD1 aligns across 7 bases. The CDR3 totals 16 residues. Trimming removed 0 bases from V and 2 bases from J; junction bases left unmatched: 8. CDR1 SGHDT and CDR2 YYEEEE come from the germline V gene. The CDR3 protein is CASSLASTGNPYEQYF. CDR3 sequence (DNA): TGTGCCAGCAGCTTGGCCTCGACAGGGAACCCCTACGAGCAGTACTTC.

The V gene is TRBV5-5, the J gene TRBJ2-1, with TRBD2 matching over 11 bases. Germline CDR1 SGHKS, CDR2 YYEKEE (reference sequence). CDR3 length equals 15 residues. Trimming removed 5 bases from V and 2 bases from J; junction bases left unmatched: 3. CDR3 bases: TGTGCCAGCAGTGTAGCGGGAGGGGCCTACAATGAGCAGTTCTTC. Its translation: CASSVAGGAYNEQFF.

In this sample, this clonotype turned up once. The rearrangement uses TRBV12-3 or TRBV12-4 and TRBJ2-7, with 7 nucleotides matching TRBD2. The J segment lost 3 bases and the V segment lost 7 bases, leaving 3 bases of the junction unmatched. This CDR3 is built from 12 residues. The CDR3 loop reads CASTGLNYEQYF. The CDR3 nucleotides are TGTGCCAGCACGGGACTAAACTACGAGCAGTACTTC.

The chain carries TRBV13 and TRBJ1-1; TRBD1 aligns across 7 bases. There are 17 residues in the CDR3. The ends lost 5 bases at V and 1 base at J; junction bases unmatched: 13. Germline values: CDR1 PRHDT, CDR2 FYEKMQ (reference sequence). The CDR3 nucleotides read TGTGCCAGCAGCCTCGTAAGACAGGGTGGGAGGAACACTGAAGCTTTCTTT. Protein sequence: CASSLVRQGGRNTEAFF.

The gene calls are TRBV25-1 and TRBJ1-2; perhaps TRBD1 as D (6 bases). The V and J ends lost 8 bases and 4 bases respectively, with 20 bases between them. Per the germline V gene, CDR1 is MGHDK and CDR2 is SYGVNS. This CDR3 comprises 15 residues. CDR3 bases: TGTGCCAGCGCCGGTGGACAGCGGGCGCCCTATGGCTACACCTTC. It specifies CASAGGQRAPYGYTF.

The gene calls are TRBV6-2 or TRBV6-3 and TRBJ2-3; tentatively, D is TRBD1 or TRBD2 (5 bases each). The length of the CDR3 is 15 residues. The V gene lost 7 bases and the J gene lost 6 bases, with 20 bases spanning the gap. Germline CDR1 reads MNHEY; CDR2 reads SVGEGT. Written as DNA, the CDR3 is TGTGCCAGCAACGACCCGGGTCCAGGGACCGATACGCAGTATTTT. Protein sequence: CASNDPGPGTDTQYF.

This rearrangement joins TRBV25-1 to TRBJ2-1; D gene unclear. V shed 7 bases and J shed 3 bases, with 10 bases lying between them. The length of the CDR3 is 13 residues. Germline V gene sequence: CDR1 MGHDK, CDR2 SYGVNS. In DNA, the CDR3 is TGTGCCAGCACTGACTTCAACTACAATGAGCAGTTCTTC. Its protein product is CASTDFNYNEQFF.

The chain joins TRBV6-1 to TRBJ2-2; TRBD1 might be the D (6 bases). CDR1 is MNHNS and CDR2 is SASEGT in the germline V gene. CDR3 size: 13 residues. Trimming removed 8 bases from V and 7 bases from J, with 14 bases in between. The CDR3 DNA sequence: TGTGCCAGCGGCCTGCTAGGGGGCGGGGAGCTGTTTTTT. Its translation: CASGLLGGGELFF.

In DNA, the CDR3 is TGTGCCAGCAGCCAGGGGCGGGAGATCTACAATGAGCAGTTCTTC. Its translation: CASSQGREIYNEQFF. The chain employs TRBV4-2 and TRBJ2-1, with 7 bases fitting TRBD2. V gave up 3 bases and J gave up 3 bases; unmatched junction bases: 5. This CDR3 is built from 15 residues. The germline CDR1 and CDR2 sequences are LGHNA and YNFKEQ.

The CDR3 DNA sequence: TGCAGTGCTCCAGGACTAGTTCAAGAGACCCAGTACTTC. Its translation: CSAPGLVQETQYF. The rearrangement joins TRBV20-1 to TRBJ2-5, with TRBD2 identical over 7 bases. From germline, CDR1 is DFQATT and CDR2 SNEGSKA (reference sequence). This CDR3 is built from 13 residues. V gave up 5 bases and J gave up 2 bases; unmatched junction bases: 5.

The V and J genes are TRBV30 and TRBJ1-1; unclear D gene. The CDR3 loop spans 12 amino acids. CDR1 and CDR2 (germline): GTSNPN, SVGIG (reference sequence). V dropped 2 bases and J dropped 6 bases, with 10 bases sitting between them. The DNA for the CDR3 is TGTGCCTGGAGTTGGGTCAACGCTGAAGCTTTCTTT. The encoded protein is CAWSWVNAEAFF.

The chain joins TRBV7-8 to TRBJ2-3; the D call may be TRBD1 or TRBD2 (5 bases each). This CDR3 is built from 17 residues. In germline, CDR1 is SGHVS, CDR2 FQNEAQ. V was shortened by 2 bases and J by 0 bases, with 15 bases between the two germline ends. As DNA, the CDR3 is TGTGCCAGCAGCTTACCCAAAGGGGAGACTAGCACAGATACGCAGTATTTT. Translating gives CASSLPKGETSTDTQYF.

This clonotype was seen a handful of times. The DNA of the CDR3 is TGTGCCAGCAGGATACAGGCGATTGAAGCTTTCTTT. It codes for CASRIQAIEAFF. The chain recombines TRBV6-1 with TRBJ1-1; the D gene is possibly TRBD1 (5 bases). The CDR3 totals 12 residues. CDR1 is MNHNS and CDR2 is SASEGT in the germline V gene. V was trimmed by 6 bases and J by 7 bases, leaving 12 bases between them.

V usage is TRBV28 and J usage is TRBJ2-2; TRBD1 aligns across 7 bases. CDR3 length: 12 residues. V lost 6 bases, J lost 11 bases, and 6 bases stayed unmatched. Germline assignment: CDR1 MDHEN and CDR2 SYDVKM. CDR3 sequence: CASRSHRGELFF. In DNA, the CDR3 is TGTGCCAGCAGATCTCACAGGGGCGAGCTGTTTTTT.

The chain has TRBV5-1 and TRBJ2-1; 7 nucleotides line up with TRBD2. The CDR3 sequence is 16 residues long. J was trimmed by 12 bases and V by 4 bases; bases with no gene match: 19. Germline V gene data show CDR1 as SGHRS and CDR2 as YFSETQ. The CDR3 sequence is CASSAPHAGVFPGQFF. In DNA, the CDR3 is TGCGCCAGCAGCGCCCCCCACGCGGGAGTTTTCCCAGGGCAGTTCTTC.

This clonotype was seen only once. The chain links TRBV28 to TRBJ1-1; a weak D match, TRBD1 (5 bases). The germline V and J ends were trimmed by 8 bases and 4 bases, with 14 bases remaining between them. Per germline, CDR1 MDHEN and CDR2 SYDVKM. The CDR3 sequence is 13 residues long. CDR3 nucleotides: TGTGCCAGCTTCGACAGCGGGAGCACTGAAGCTTTCTTT. Amino acid sequence: CASFDSGSTEAFF.

This clonotype qualifies as medium-sized. The chain links TRBV6-1 to TRBJ2-7, with D perhaps TRBD2 (5 bases). The germline V gene encodes CDR1 MNHNS and CDR2 SASEGT. V was cut by 5 bases and J by 3 bases, with 11 bases left in between. The CDR3 length is 13 residues. The CDR3 DNA follows: TGTGCCAGCAGTCCCTGGAGCGGCTACGAGCAGTACTTC. This codes for CASSPWSGYEQYF.

This clonotype has only one observation. This chain uses TRBV5-6 with TRBJ2-7; D is possibly TRBD1 or TRBD2 (5 bases each). Trimming left V 3 bases short and J 12 bases short, with 19 bases between. CDR1 SGHDT and CDR2 YYEEEE come from the germline V gene. This CDR3 contains 13 residues. CDR3 bases: TGTGCCAGCAGCTACACCGGGACCAACGAGGCGTACTTC. Protein sequence: CASSYTGTNEAYF.